This T cell receptor (beta chain) is from a study of cytomegalovirus exposure and HLA in healthy donors. Study-level background: Among the approximately 400 genotyped donors, approximately 82% were placed in the Caucasian-associated ancestry cluster.

Germline assignment: CDR1 LNHDA and CDR2 SQIVND (reference sequence). CDR3 size: 15 residues. With 5 bases clipped from V and 6 bases from J, the junction kept 6 bases outside the gene matches. A multiplex PCR was run with 60 Vbeta primers and 13 Jbeta primers. Using immunoSEQ multiplex PCR, the repertoire was profiled, and TCRdb retains in-frame clones only, with some absent. Among 85,000 to 95,000 clones listed, roughly 69% were seen once. The receptor was derived from a woman aged 25 to 39 in good health and CMV-seronegative. J is TRBJ2-1 and V is TRBV19; 11 bases agree with TRBD1. Sequenced: PBMCs. The CDR3 nucleotides read TGTGCCAGTAGTTCTCGGGACAGGGGGGTCAATGAGCAGTTCTTC. Translation gives CASSSRDRGVNEQFF.